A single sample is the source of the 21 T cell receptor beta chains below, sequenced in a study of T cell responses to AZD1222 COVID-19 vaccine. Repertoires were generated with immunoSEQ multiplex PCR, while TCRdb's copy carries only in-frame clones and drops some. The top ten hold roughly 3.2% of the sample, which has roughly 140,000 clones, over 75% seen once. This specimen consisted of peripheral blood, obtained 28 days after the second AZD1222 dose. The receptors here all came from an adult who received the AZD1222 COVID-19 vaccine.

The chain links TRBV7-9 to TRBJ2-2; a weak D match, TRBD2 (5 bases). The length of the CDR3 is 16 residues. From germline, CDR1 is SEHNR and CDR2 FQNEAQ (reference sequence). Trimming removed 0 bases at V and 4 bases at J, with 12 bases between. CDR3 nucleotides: TGTGCCAGCAGCTTAGCGTTGAGGGATCGCACCGGGGAGCTGTTTTTT. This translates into CASSLALRDRTGELFF.

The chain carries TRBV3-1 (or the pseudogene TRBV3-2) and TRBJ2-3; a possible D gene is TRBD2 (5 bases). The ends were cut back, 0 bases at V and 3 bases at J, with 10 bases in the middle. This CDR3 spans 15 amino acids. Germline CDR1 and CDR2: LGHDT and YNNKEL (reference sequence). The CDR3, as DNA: TGTGCCAGCAGCCAAGAAGGACTCTTAACAGATACGCAGTATTTT. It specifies CASSQEGLLTDTQYF.

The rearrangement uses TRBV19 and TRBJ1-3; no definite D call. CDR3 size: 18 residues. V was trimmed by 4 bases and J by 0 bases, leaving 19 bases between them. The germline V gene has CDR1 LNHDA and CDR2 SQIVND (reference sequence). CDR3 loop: CASSKPLPRTDSGNTIYF. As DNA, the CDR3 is TGTGCCAGTAGTAAGCCACTCCCTAGGACGGACTCTGGAAACACCATATATTTT.

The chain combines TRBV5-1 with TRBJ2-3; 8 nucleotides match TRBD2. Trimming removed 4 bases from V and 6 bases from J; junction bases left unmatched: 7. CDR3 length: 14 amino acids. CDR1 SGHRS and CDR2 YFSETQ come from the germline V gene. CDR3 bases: TGCGCCAGCAGCCGAACGGGGGGGACGGATACGCAGTATTTT. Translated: CASSRTGGTDTQYF. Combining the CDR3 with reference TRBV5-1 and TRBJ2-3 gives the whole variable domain KAGVTQTPRYLIKTRGQQVTLSCSPISGHRSVSWYQQTPGQGLQFLFEYFSETQRNKGNFPGRFSGRQFSNSRSEMNVSTLELGDSALYLCASSRTGGTDTQYFGPGTRLTVL.

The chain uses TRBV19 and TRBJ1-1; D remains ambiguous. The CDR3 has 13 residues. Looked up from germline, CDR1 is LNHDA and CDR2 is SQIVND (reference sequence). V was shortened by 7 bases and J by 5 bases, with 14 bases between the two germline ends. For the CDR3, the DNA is TGTGCCAGTACCCTGGACTCGAAGACTGAAGCTTTCTTT. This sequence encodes CASTLDSKTEAFF.

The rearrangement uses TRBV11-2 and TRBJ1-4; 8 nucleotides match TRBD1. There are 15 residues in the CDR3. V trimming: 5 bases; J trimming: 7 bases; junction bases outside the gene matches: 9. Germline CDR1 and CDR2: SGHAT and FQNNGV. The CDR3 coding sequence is TGTGCCAGCAGCCCGAGACAGGGGAGGTCTGAAAAACTGTTTTTT. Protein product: CASSPRQGRSEKLFF.

CDR3 protein: CASSSRTGSSYTF. The CDR3, as DNA: TGTGCCAGCAGTTCCCGGACAGGGAGTAGCTACACCTTC. The rearrangement joins TRBV2 to TRBJ1-2, with 8 nucleotides matching TRBD1. The CDR3 is 13 amino acids. Germline lookup yields CDR1 SNHLY and CDR2 FYNNEI. J lost 9 bases, V lost 5 bases, and 8 bases had no gene match.

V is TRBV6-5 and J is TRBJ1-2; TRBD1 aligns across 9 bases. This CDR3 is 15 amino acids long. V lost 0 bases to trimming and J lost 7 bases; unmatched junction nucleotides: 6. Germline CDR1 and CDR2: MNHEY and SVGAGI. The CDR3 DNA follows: TGTGCCAGCAGTTACTCGTCGGGACAGGGAGGTGGCTACACCTTC. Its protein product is CASSYSSGQGGGYTF.

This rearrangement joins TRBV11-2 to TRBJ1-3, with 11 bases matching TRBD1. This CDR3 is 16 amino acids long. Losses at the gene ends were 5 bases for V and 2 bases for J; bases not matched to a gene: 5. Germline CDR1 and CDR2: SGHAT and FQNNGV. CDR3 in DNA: TGTGCCAGCAGCCCGCTGGACAGGGGGCCTGGAAACACCATATATTTT. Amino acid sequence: CASSPLDRGPGNTIYF.

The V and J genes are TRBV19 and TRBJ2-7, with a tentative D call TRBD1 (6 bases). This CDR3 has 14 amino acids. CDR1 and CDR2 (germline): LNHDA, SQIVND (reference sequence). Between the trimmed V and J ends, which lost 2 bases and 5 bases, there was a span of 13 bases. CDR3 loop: CASSIRQASNEQYF. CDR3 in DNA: TGTGCCAGTAGTATAAGACAGGCCTCTAACGAGCAGTACTTC.

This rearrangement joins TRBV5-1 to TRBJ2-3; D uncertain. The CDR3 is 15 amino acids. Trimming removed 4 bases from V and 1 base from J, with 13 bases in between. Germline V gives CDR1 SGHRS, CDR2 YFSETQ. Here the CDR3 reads CASSVLGLGTDTQYF. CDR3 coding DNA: TGCGCCAGCAGCGTCCTAGGGCTGGGCACAGATACGCAGTATTTT.

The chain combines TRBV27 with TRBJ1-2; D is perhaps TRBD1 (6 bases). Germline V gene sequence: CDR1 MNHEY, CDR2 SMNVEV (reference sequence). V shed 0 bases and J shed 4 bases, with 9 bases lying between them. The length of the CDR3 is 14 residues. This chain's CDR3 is CASSLSNRVYGYTF. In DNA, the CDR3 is TGTGCCAGCAGTTTATCAAACAGGGTCTATGGCTACACCTTC.

Here the CDR3 reads CASSQEIQGLGEQYF. CDR3 nucleotide sequence: TGTGCCAGCAGCCAAGAAATTCAAGGGTTAGGGGAGCAGTACTTC. The J gene is TRBJ2-7, the V gene TRBV3-1 (or the pseudogene TRBV3-2), with D hard to call. Trimming left V 0 bases short and J 7 bases short, with 16 bases between. Looked up from germline, CDR1 is LGHDT and CDR2 is YNNKEL (reference sequence). The CDR3 contains 15 residues.

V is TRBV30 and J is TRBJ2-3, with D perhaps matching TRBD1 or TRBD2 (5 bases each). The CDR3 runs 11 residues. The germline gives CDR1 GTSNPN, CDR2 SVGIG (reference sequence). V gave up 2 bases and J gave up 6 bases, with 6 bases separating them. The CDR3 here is CAWSWGDTQYF. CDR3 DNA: TGTGCCTGGAGTTGGGGGGATACGCAGTATTTT.

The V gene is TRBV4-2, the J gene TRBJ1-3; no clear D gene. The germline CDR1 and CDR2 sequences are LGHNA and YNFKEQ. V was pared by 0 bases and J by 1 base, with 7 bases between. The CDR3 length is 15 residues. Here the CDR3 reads CASSQDRMSGNTIYF. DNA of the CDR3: TGTGCCAGCAGCCAAGACAGGATGTCTGGAAACACCATATATTTT.

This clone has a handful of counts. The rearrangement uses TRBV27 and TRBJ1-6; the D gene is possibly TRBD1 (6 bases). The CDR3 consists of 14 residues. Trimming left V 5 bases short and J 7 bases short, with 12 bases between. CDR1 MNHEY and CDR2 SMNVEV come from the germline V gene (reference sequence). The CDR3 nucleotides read TGTGCCAGCAGTGGAAACAGGGAAAATTCACCCCTCCACTTT. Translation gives CASSGNRENSPLHF.

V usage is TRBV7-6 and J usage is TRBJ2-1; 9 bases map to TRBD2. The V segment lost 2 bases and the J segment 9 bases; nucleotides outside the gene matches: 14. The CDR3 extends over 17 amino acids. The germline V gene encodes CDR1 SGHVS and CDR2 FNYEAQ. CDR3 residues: CASSLSGLAGIRGEQFF. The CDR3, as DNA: TGTGCCAGCAGCTTATCTGGGCTAGCGGGAATAAGGGGTGAGCAGTTCTTC.

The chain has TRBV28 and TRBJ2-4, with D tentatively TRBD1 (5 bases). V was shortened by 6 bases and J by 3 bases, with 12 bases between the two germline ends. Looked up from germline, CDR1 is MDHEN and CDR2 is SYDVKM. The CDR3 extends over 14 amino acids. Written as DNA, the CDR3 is TGTGCCAGCAGACCCACAGGTGTCAAAAACATTCAGTACTTC. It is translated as CASRPTGVKNIQYF.

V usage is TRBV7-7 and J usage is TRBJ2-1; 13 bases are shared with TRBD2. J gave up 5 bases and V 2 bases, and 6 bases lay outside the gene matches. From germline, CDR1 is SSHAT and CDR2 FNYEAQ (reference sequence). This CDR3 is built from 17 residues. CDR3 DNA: TGTGCCAGCAGCTTATTCCCCACTAGCGGGAGGGACAATGAGCAGTTCTTC. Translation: CASSLFPTSGRDNEQFF. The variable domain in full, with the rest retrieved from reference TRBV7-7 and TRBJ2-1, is GAGVSQSPRYKVTKRGQDVTLRCDPISSHATLYWYQQALGQGPEFLTYFNYEAQPDKSGLPSDRFSAERPEGSISTLTIQRTEQRDSAMYRCASSLFPTSGRDNEQFFGPGTRLTVL.

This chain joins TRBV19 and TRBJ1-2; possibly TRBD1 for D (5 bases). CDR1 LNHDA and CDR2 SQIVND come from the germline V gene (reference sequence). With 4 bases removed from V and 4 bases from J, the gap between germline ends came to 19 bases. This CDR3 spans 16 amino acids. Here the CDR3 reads CASSNYGGESLYGYTF. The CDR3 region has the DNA TGTGCCAGTAGTAACTACGGAGGGGAGTCGCTCTATGGCTACACCTTC.

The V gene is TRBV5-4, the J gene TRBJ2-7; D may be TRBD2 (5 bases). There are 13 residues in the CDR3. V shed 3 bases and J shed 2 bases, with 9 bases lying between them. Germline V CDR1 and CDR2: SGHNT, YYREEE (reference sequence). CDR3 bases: TGTGCCAGCAGCTACGGGAAAGCCTACGAGCAGTACTTC. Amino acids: CASSYGKAYEQYF.